These 5 T cell receptor beta chains were sequenced from one sample in a study of blood T cell repertoires in COVID-19. Sequencing used immunoSEQ multiplex PCR; TCRdb keeps in-frame clones, though not all of them. The table has more than 200,000 clones, approximately 86% seen once. Specimen: peripheral blood. Receptors originate from a woman aged 55-69 years with COVID-19, enrolled during active disease.

The chain is built from TRBV4-1 and TRBJ2-5; possible D gene TRBD1, 6 bases. The CDR3 consists of 17 residues. The germline V gene has CDR1 MGHRA and CDR2 YSYEKL. V was trimmed by 2 bases and J by 2 bases, leaving 18 bases between them. This chain's CDR3 is CASSQPLGTRKQETQYF. DNA of the CDR3: TGCGCCAGCAGCCAACCCCTGGGGACAAGGAAACAAGAGACCCAGTACTTC.

V and J are TRBV7-3 and TRBJ2-5; 7 bases align to TRBD1. Germline trimming cut 1 base from V and 4 bases from J; bases unmatched to any gene: 6. Germline V gene sequence: CDR1 SGHTA, CDR2 FQGTGA. This CDR3 region has 15 residues. The chain's CDR3 is CASSLNQGVGETQYF. Written as DNA, the CDR3 is TGTGCCAGCAGCTTAAACCAGGGGGTGGGAGAGACCCAGTACTTC.

This clone was detected only once. The rearrangement joins TRBV7-8 to TRBJ2-1; D not resolved. The CDR3 consists of 12 residues. Deletions cut 5 bases from V and 6 bases from J, with 8 bases between. Germline V CDR1 and CDR2: SGHVS, FQNEAQ. The CDR3: CASSPSRNEQFF. The CDR3 DNA follows: TGTGCCAGCAGCCCGAGCCGCAATGAGCAGTTCTTC.

The V call is TRBV10-1, the J call TRBJ2-1; a possible D gene is TRBD1 (7 bases). The CDR3 totals 17 residues. Trimming left V 3 bases short and J 5 bases short, with 20 bases between. Germline-derived CDR1 and CDR2 are WNHNN and SYGVQD (reference sequence). Here the CDR3 reads CASSEIRQGGIHNEQFF. The CDR3 coding sequence is TGCGCCAGCAGTGAAATCCGACAGGGAGGCATCCACAATGAGCAGTTCTTC.

The V and J genes are TRBV28 and TRBJ1-2; D is possibly TRBD1 (6 bases). This CDR3 is 13 amino acids long. The germline V and J ends were trimmed by 3 bases and 8 bases, with 13 bases remaining between them. Per germline, CDR1 MDHEN and CDR2 SYDVKM. CDR3 residues: CASSFPTGIGYTF. CDR3 coding DNA: TGTGCCAGCAGTTTCCCAACAGGGATCGGCTACACCTTC.